The present T cell receptor (beta chain) was sequenced within a study of beta chain features in type 1 diabetes. Sequencing targeted expressed TCRB transcripts, as all isolated RNA had been reverse transcribed. Only in-frame clones appear in the TCRdb table, and some are missing; sequencing was by immunoSEQ multiplex PCR. The repertoire holds hundreds of thousands of clones, with about a tenth as singletons. The sample holds a few counts of this clone. The target antigen is unknown. It was via CD45RO/CCR7/CD25/CD127/CD95/CD27 that CD4+ naive, central memory, regulatory and stem cell-like memory cells were sorted. Study-level findings and limits: Within each of all four CD4+ subsets, Type 1 diabetes patients had TCRB CDR3s that were moderately but significantly shorter.

The CDR3 has 15 residues. Germline V gene sequence: CDR1 LNHNV, CDR2 YYDKDF (reference sequence). V shed 5 bases and J shed 1 base, with 15 bases lying between them. The chain uses TRBV15 and TRBJ2-7; D perhaps matches TRBD2 (6 bases). The sequencing input was naive CD4+ T cells from blood. The clonotype originates from a young man with type 1 diabetes. Here the CDR3 DNA reads TGTGCCACCAGCTATAGGGGACTCCTATCCTACGAGCAGTACTTC. Its protein is CATSYRGLLSYEQYF.